This T cell receptor beta chain was sequenced during a study of blood T cell repertoires in COVID-19. In the study overall: COVID-19 samples collected from the United States, Italy and Spain covered acute and convalescent phases. T cells, B-cell-depleted T cells, or PBMCs supplied cDNA or gDNA.

V was clipped by 1 base and J by 9 bases; unmatched bases: 6. The CDR3 runs to 15 residues. Germline V gene data show CDR1 as SGHAT and CDR2 as FQNNGV. Methods used by the authors: For nucleated cells, counts were estimated from reference gene primer amplification. This table comes from immunoSEQ multiplex PCR, and its TCRdb copy is limited to in-frame clones, with some not included. V, J and clone size are those of that table, while D and trimming were read from the DNA. The profile shows over 10,000 clones, nearly 90% of them singletons. This TCR was sampled from a human donor with active COVID-19. The donor label of this sample is uncertain. The chain recombines TRBV11-2 with TRBJ1-6; 7 bases agree with TRBD1. Sequenced sample: peripheral blood. The CDR3 sequence: CASSLGTGESSPLHF. CDR3 in DNA: TGTGCCAGCAGCTTAGGCACAGGGGAATCTTCACCCCTCCACTTT. Using reference TRBV11-2 and TRBJ1-6 for the parts outside the CDR3, the full variable domain is EAGVAQSPRYKIIEKRQSVAFWCNPISGHATLYWYQQILGQGPKLLIQFQNNGVVDDSQLPKDRFSAERLKGVDSTLKIQPAKLEDSAVYLCASSLGTGESSPLHFGNGTRLTVT.